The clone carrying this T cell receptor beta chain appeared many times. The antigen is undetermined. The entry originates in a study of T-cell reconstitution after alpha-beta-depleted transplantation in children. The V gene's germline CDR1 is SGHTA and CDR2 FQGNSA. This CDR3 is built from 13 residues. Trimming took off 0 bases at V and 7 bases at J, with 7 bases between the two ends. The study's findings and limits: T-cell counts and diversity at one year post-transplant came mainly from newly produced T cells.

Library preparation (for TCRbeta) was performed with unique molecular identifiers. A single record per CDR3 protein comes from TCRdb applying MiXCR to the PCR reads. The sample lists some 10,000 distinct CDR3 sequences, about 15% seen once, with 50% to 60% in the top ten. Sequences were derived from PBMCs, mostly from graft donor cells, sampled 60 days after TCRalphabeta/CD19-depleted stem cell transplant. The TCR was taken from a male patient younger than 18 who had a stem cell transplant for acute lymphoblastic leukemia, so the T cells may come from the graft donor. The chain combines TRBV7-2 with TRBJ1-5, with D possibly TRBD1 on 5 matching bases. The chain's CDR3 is CASSLAREQPQHF. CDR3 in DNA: TGTGCCAGCAGCTTAGCCAGGGAACAGCCCCAGCATTTT.